Below, 19 T cell receptor beta chains from the same sample are listed, as sequenced in a study of PD-1 blockade in classical Hodgkin lymphoma (TCRdb year 2020). The sample's time point, from its label and the paper: cycle 4 day 1 (C4D1), after five to seven weeks of nivolumab. Relapse after autologous stem cell transplantation had occurred in all trial patients, and cohorts A, B and C were distinguished by prior brentuximab vedotin exposure. The library was generated by the immunoSEQ multiplex PCR assay. Imported from immuneACCESS, the table was reduced by TCRdb to in-frame sequences with V and J called. These copies leave out some clones; in studies compared against another copy, an unresolved V gene accounts for under half, and the cause of the remainder is not known. The sample data list approximately 14,000 clones, and about four fifths of these were observed just once. The ten largest clonotypes hold approximately 15% of the sample.

The material was peripheral blood mononuclear cells (PBMCs), obtained before the fourth cycle of nivolumab. The receptors originated from a human donor with classical Hodgkin lymphoma.

The gene calls are TRBV15 and TRBJ1-1, with 7 bases lining up with TRBD1. CDR3 size: 15 residues. Unmatched junction bases numbered 7, after V lost 5 bases and J lost 1 base. The germline gives CDR1 LNHNV, CDR2 YYDKDF (reference sequence). The CDR3 DNA reads as TGTGCCACCAGCCACCAGGGGGGGGAGAACACTGAAGCTTTCTTT. It specifies CATSHQGGENTEAFF.

The sample holds one count of this clone. The chain links TRBV9 to TRBJ1-4; D is undetermined. Trimming pared 0 bases from V and 5 bases from J, leaving 11 bases between. The germline V gene has CDR1 SGDLS and CDR2 YYNGEE. The length of the CDR3 is 15 residues. The CDR3 here is CASSVDDGPNEKLFF. The DNA for the CDR3 is TGTGCCAGCAGCGTAGACGACGGCCCGAATGAAAAACTGTTTTTT. The variable domain in full, completed from reference TRBV9 and TRBJ1-4, reads DSGVTQTPKHLITATGQRVTLRCSPRSGDLSVYWYQQSLDQGLQFLIQYYNGEERAKGNILERFSAQQFPDLHSELNLSSLELGDSALYFCASSVDDGPNEKLFFGSGTQLSVL.

This clone turned up a few times. This chain connects TRBV27 to TRBJ1-5; D uncertain. Trimming left V 5 bases short and J 3 bases short, with 14 bases between. Germline V lookup: CDR1 MNHEY, CDR2 SMNVEV (reference sequence). CDR3 size: 15 residues. CDR3 region: CASSRGRGLNQPQHF. In DNA, the CDR3 is TGTGCCAGCAGTCGTGGCCGGGGTCTCAATCAGCCCCAGCATTTT.

The chain employs TRBV19 and TRBJ1-5; TRBD1 is a possible D gene (5 bases). The CDR3 totals 13 residues. Trimming took off 4 bases at V and 7 bases at J, with 11 bases between the two ends. Germline lookup yields CDR1 LNHDA and CDR2 SQIVND (reference sequence). The CDR3 is CASSTGPEQPQHF. The CDR3 DNA reads TGTGCCAGTAGTACGGGACCCGAACAGCCCCAGCATTTT.

This clone appeared a single time. The chain couples TRBV7-6 to TRBJ2-5, with D tentatively TRBD1 or TRBD2 (7 bases each). Germline CDR1 and CDR2: SGHVS and FNYEAQ. CDR3 size: 21 residues. Trimming removed 1 base at V and 5 bases at J, with 32 bases between. The CDR3 loop reads CASSLGGGDRVPRLAEETQYF. CDR3 in DNA: TGTGCCAGCAGCTTAGGGGGGGGCGACAGGGTACCTCGGTTAGCGGAGGAGACCCAGTACTTC.

J is TRBJ2-1 and V is TRBV5-4; D not certain. Germline CDR1 SGHNT, CDR2 YYREEE (reference sequence). V gave up 2 bases and J gave up 3 bases, with 3 bases separating them. This CDR3 contains 12 residues. Here the CDR3 reads CASSFIYNEQFF. CDR3 in DNA: TGTGCCAGCAGCTTCATCTACAATGAGCAGTTCTTC.

The chain combines TRBV19 with TRBJ2-2, with D hard to call. The length of the CDR3 is 12 residues. Trimming left V 5 bases short and J 5 bases short, with 6 bases between. CDR1 LNHDA and CDR2 SQIVND come from the germline V gene (reference sequence). The CDR3 sequence is CASSPATGELFF. The CDR3 bases are TGTGCCAGTAGTCCAGCGACCGGGGAGCTGTTTTTT.

The gene calls are TRBV11-1 and TRBJ2-7; no definite D call. The CDR3 runs 11 residues. Trimming stripped 4 bases from V and 2 bases from J, with 3 bases between. Germline V gives CDR1 SGHAT, CDR2 FQDESV (reference sequence). CDR3 in DNA: TGTGCCAGCAGCTCTACCTACGAGCAGTACTTC. Translation: CASSSTYEQYF.

The chain combines TRBV6-1 with TRBJ1-1; 9 nucleotides match TRBD1. The V gene's germline CDR1 is MNHNS and CDR2 SASEGT. The CDR3 spans 15 residues. V shed 7 bases and J 1 base; nucleotides not matched to a gene: 7. The CDR3 DNA is TGTGCCAGCAACACAGGGGGCGATTGGAACACTGAAGCTTTCTTT. It specifies CASNTGGDWNTEAFF.

V gene TRBV6-4 combines with J gene TRBJ2-5, with D hard to call. The CDR3 consists of 17 residues. Trimming removed 10 bases at V and 2 bases at J, with 26 bases between. Germline CDR1 and CDR2: MRHNA and SNTAGT. Written as DNA, the CDR3 is TGTGCCATCCAGTACGGAGAGGCCCCCGAGCCTCAAGAGACCCAGTACTTC. This encodes CAIQYGEAPEPQETQYF.

The genes are TRBV5-7 and TRBJ2-7; possibly TRBD1 for D (5 bases). TRBV5-7 is filed as an ORF, its function uncertain. The CDR3 is made up of 16 amino acids. Trimming shortened V by 2 bases and J by 1 base, and 16 bases separated the two germline ends. The DNA of the CDR3 is TGTGCCAGCAGCTTAGCAAGGGGTGTGGGTTCCTACGAGCAGTACTTC. As protein: CASSLARGVGSYEQYF.

J is TRBJ2-5 and V is TRBV28; D assignment may be TRBD1 or TRBD2 (5 bases each). The CDR3 totals 19 residues. Trimming removed 5 bases at V and 5 bases at J, with 30 bases between. The germline V gene encodes CDR1 MDHEN and CDR2 SYDVKM. CDR3: CASSLQGTWPSSGGETQYF. The CDR3 DNA follows: TGTGCCAGCAGTCTCCAAGGGACCTGGCCTAGTTCAGGCGGGGAGACCCAGTACTTC.

The V gene is TRBV6-5, the J gene TRBJ2-3, with TRBD2 matching 13 bases. After removal of 1 base from V and 3 bases from J, the junction contained 1 base not matched to a gene. The CDR3 contains 16 residues. Germline V gene data show CDR1 as MNHEY and CDR2 as SVGAGI. DNA for the CDR3: TGTGCCAGCAGTTACTTGACTAGCGGGGGGACAGATACGCAGTATTTT. Translated: CASSYLTSGGTDTQYF.

The rearrangement joins TRBV7-2 to TRBJ1-4; no clear D gene. The CDR3 is made up of 15 amino acids. Germline V gene sequence: CDR1 SGHTA, CDR2 FQGNSA. V lost 5 bases, J lost 0 bases, and 10 bases lay in between. CDR3 loop: CASSPSQATNEKLFF. The CDR3 nucleotides are TGTGCCAGCAGCCCAAGCCAGGCAACTAATGAAAAACTGTTTTTT.

The V and J genes are TRBV28 and TRBJ2-7, with TRBD1 matching 10 bases. The junction had 1 base not matched to a gene; V was cut back by 4 bases and J by 1 base. The CDR3 has 14 amino acids. In germline, CDR1 is MDHEN, CDR2 SYDVKM. In DNA form, the CDR3 reads TGTGCCAGCAGTTGGGGACAGGGGTCCTACGAGCAGTACTTC. This gives the protein CASSWGQGSYEQYF.

A single count supports this clone. The chain is built from TRBV7-3 and TRBJ2-1; the D is unclear. The CDR3 length is 15 residues. V gave up 2 bases and J gave up 13 bases, with 21 bases separating them. Germline assignment: CDR1 SGHTA and CDR2 FQGTGA. The chain's CDR3 is CASSLSALGSSPQFF. The CDR3 bases are TGTGCCAGCAGCTTATCCGCCCTGGGCTCATCCCCCCAGTTCTTC.

The chain carries TRBV5-4 and TRBJ1-6; D is unresolved. CDR1 is SGHNT and CDR2 is YYREEE in the germline V gene (reference sequence). This CDR3 has 14 amino acids. V was trimmed by 4 bases and J by 7 bases, leaving 12 bases between them. Here the CDR3 reads CASSGREPNSPLHF. The CDR3 nucleotides read TGTGCCAGCAGCGGCCGGGAGCCCAATTCACCCCTCCACTTT.

The chain is built from TRBV7-2 and TRBJ2-5; 7 nucleotides agree with TRBD1. J lost 2 bases, V lost 5 bases, and 5 bases had no gene match. This CDR3 has 14 residues. Germline loops: CDR1 SGHTA, CDR2 FQGNSA. CDR3 nucleotide sequence: TGTGCCAGCAGCCCTCGGACAGGACAAGAGACCCAGTACTTC. Translation: CASSPRTGQETQYF.

The rearrangement links TRBV28 to TRBJ1-2; a possible D gene is TRBD1 (5 bases). CDR3 length: 15 amino acids. Germline CDR1 is MDHEN and CDR2 is SYDVKM. The V gene lost 6 bases and the J gene lost 3 bases, with 17 bases spanning the gap. The CDR3 is CASRIGGVKDYGYTF. The CDR3 DNA is TGTGCCAGCAGGATCGGAGGGGTTAAAGACTATGGCTACACCTTC.